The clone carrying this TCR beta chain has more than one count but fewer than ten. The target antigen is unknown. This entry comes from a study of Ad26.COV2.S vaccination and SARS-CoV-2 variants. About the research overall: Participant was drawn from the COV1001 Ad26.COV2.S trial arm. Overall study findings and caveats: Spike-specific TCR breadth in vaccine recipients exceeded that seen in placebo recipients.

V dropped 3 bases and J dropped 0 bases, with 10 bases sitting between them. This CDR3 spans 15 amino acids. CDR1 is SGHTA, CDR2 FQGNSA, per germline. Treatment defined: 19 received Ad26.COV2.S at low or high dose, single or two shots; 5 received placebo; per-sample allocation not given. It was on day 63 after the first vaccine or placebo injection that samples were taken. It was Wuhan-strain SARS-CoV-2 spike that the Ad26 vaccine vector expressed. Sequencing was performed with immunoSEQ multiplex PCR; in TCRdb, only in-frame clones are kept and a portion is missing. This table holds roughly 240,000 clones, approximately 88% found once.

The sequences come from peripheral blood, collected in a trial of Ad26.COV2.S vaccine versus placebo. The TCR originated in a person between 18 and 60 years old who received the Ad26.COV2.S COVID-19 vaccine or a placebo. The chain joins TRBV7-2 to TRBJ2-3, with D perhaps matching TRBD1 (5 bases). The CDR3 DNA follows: TGTGCCAGCAGCTTTGCGGCAGGGAGCACAGATACGCAGTATTTT. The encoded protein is CASSFAAGSTDTQYF.